The 20 T cell receptor beta chains in this list originate from one sample, sequenced in a study of shared T cell receptors in the human thymus. Assay used: immunoSEQ multiplex PCR; TCRdb lists only in-frame clones, some missing. This sample has 650,000 to 950,000 clones; roughly 88% occur once, and the top ten carry around 0.01%. A further study also used this sample, focusing on human thymus T cells.

The sequenced sample consisted of thymocytes. These receptors were collected from a girl less than two years old with a congenital heart defect.

This chain joins TRBV10-3 and TRBJ2-2; possibly TRBD2 for D (6 bases). Germline CDR1 ENHRY, CDR2 SYGVKD. This CDR3 region has 13 residues. V lost 7 bases and J 5 bases, leaving 11 bases between the germline ends. CDR3 protein: CAITVAATGELFF. Written as DNA, the CDR3 is TGTGCCATCACCGTAGCGGCTACCGGGGAGCTGTTTTTT.

The chain links TRBV30 to TRBJ1-3; 8 nucleotides align to TRBD1. CDR3 length: 15 amino acids. In germline, CDR1 is GTSNPN, CDR2 SVGIG (reference sequence). The J segment lost 7 bases and the V segment lost 1 base, leaving 9 bases of the junction unmatched. CDR3 nucleotides: TGTGCCTGGAGTGGCCCCTCAGGGGGCTGGAACACCATATATTTT. Translation gives CAWSGPSGGWNTIYF. Using reference TRBV30 and TRBJ1-3 for the parts outside the CDR3, the full variable domain is SQTIHQWPATLVQPVGSPLSLECTVEGTSNPNLYWYRQAAGRGLQLLFYSVGIGQISSEVPQNLSASRPQDRQFILSSKKLLLSDSGFYLCAWSGPSGGWNTIYFGEGSWLTVV.

J is TRBJ1-1 and V is TRBV2; D is uncertain. In germline, CDR1 is SNHLY, CDR2 FYNNEI. The CDR3 spans 15 residues. Deletions cut 7 bases from V and 4 bases from J, with 19 bases between. CDR3 sequence reads: CASISPARVVTEAFF. DNA of the CDR3: TGTGCCAGCATATCTCCCGCCCGGGTAGTCACTGAAGCTTTCTTT.

The J gene is TRBJ2-2, the V gene TRBV5-1; D possibly corresponds to TRBD2 (7 bases). The CDR3 length is 15 residues. Germline V gene sequence: CDR1 SGHRS, CDR2 YFSETQ. The germline V and J ends were trimmed by 4 bases and 5 bases, with 15 bases remaining between them. The CDR3 loop reads CASSPLGGVTGELFF. CDR3 coding DNA: TGCGCCAGCAGCCCTTTAGGGGGGGTTACCGGGGAGCTGTTTTTT.

The genes are TRBV6-4 and TRBJ2-7, with 9 bases that match TRBD1. V lost 5 bases to trimming and J lost 2 bases; unmatched junction nucleotides: 7. The CDR3 loop spans 15 amino acids. Germline CDR1 and CDR2: MRHNA and SNTAGT. CDR3 bases: TGTGCCAGCAGTCCAGGGACAGGGAAGCCCTACGAGCAGTACTTC. This encodes CASSPGTGKPYEQYF.

The chain uses TRBV12-5 and TRBJ1-5; D perhaps matches TRBD1 (5 bases). The CDR3 is 17 residues long. With 5 bases removed from V and 4 bases from J, the gap between germline ends came to 21 bases. Germline V lookup: CDR1 LGHNT, CDR2 FRNRAP. The CDR3 reads CASGPADSFEPNQPQHF. The CDR3 DNA is TGTGCTAGTGGTCCGGCAGACAGTTTTGAACCTAATCAGCCCCAGCATTTT.

The V call is TRBV11-2, the J call TRBJ1-4; D is ambiguous. Germline CDR1 SGHAT, CDR2 FQNNGV. The CDR3 runs to 14 residues. Trimming removed 0 bases from V and 4 bases from J, with 6 bases in between. The CDR3 DNA reads as TGTGCCAGCAGCTTAGACAGACTTAATGAAAAACTGTTTTTT. Protein: CASSLDRLNEKLFF.

The CDR3 reads CASRDRAYGYTF. The CDR3 DNA reads as TGCGCCAGCCGGGACAGAGCGTATGGCTACACCTTC. This chain connects TRBV10-2 to TRBJ1-2; 7 bases agree with TRBD1. CDR1 is WSHSY, CDR2 SAAADI, per germline. Losses at the gene ends were 8 bases for V and 5 bases for J; bases not matched to a gene: 5. The CDR3 is 12 residues long.

V usage is TRBV9 and J usage is TRBJ2-1; D not resolved. The CDR3 length is 13 residues. Per the germline V gene, CDR1 is SGDLS and CDR2 is YYNGEE. V shed 3 bases and J shed 7 bases, with 11 bases lying between them. In DNA form, the CDR3 reads TGTGCCAGCAGCGGAGGATTTCAAAATGAGCAGTTCTTC. As protein: CASSGGFQNEQFF.

The V gene is TRBV5-8, the J gene TRBJ1-2, with D possibly being TRBD1 (6 bases). This CDR3 has 20 residues. Looked up from germline, CDR1 is SGHTS and CDR2 is YDEGEE. V dropped 1 base and J dropped 4 bases, with 29 bases sitting between them. CDR3 sequence: CASSLRKQGIRSLLPYGYTF. CDR3 bases: TGTGCCAGCAGCTTGAGGAAACAGGGTATTAGATCCCTCCTCCCCTATGGCTACACCTTC.

A few counts support this clone. The chain uses TRBV4-1 and TRBJ1-4; the match to TRBD1 covers 8 bases. CDR3 length equals 19 residues. Germline assignment: CDR1 MGHRA and CDR2 YSYEKL. V lost 0 bases and J lost 0; bases outside the gene matches: 9. The CDR3 sequence is CASSQESGQENATNEKLFF. In DNA form, the CDR3 reads TGCGCCAGCAGCCAAGAGTCGGGACAGGAAAACGCAACTAATGAAAAACTGTTTTTT.

The chain combines TRBV7-9 with TRBJ2-1; 11 bases line up with TRBD2. With V trimmed by 2 bases and J by 1 base, 10 bases remained unmatched. CDR1 is SEHNR and CDR2 is FQNEAQ in the germline V gene (reference sequence). The CDR3 loop spans 19 amino acids. The CDR3 reads CASSLRSSGGHRSYNEQFF. Here the CDR3 DNA reads TGTGCCAGCAGCTTAAGGTCTAGCGGGGGGCATAGGTCCTACAATGAGCAGTTCTTC.

This chain joins TRBV28 and TRBJ1-5, with 7 nucleotides matching TRBD1. Trimming took 5 bases from V and 6 from J; bases not matched to a gene: 28. This CDR3 is built from 21 residues. The germline V gene encodes CDR1 MDHEN and CDR2 SYDVKM. The CDR3 loop is CASSVKTGSGWFASGGQPQHF. The DNA of the CDR3 is TGTGCCAGCAGTGTAAAGACAGGGTCGGGGTGGTTCGCATCGGGTGGTCAGCCCCAGCATTTT.

This chain connects TRBV6-5 to TRBJ2-1, with D maybe TRBD2 (5 bases). V was shortened by 5 bases and J by 5 bases, with 16 bases between the two germline ends. The germline V gene encodes CDR1 MNHEY and CDR2 SVGAGI. This CDR3 has 15 amino acids. As DNA, the CDR3 is TGTGCCAGCAGTCTCCGGGAAGGGCCTAACAATGAGCAGTTCTTC. It is translated as CASSLREGPNNEQFF.

This clone was counted a few times. The chain combines TRBV10-1 with TRBJ1-1; 7 positions agree with TRBD1. V lost 0 bases and J lost 11; bases outside the gene matches: 6. The CDR3 has 13 amino acids. Germline V gene lookup returns CDR1 WNHNN and CDR2 SYGVQD (reference sequence). The DNA of the CDR3 is TGCGCCAGCAGTGAGTCGGCAGGGGGAGAGGCTTTCTTT. Translating gives CASSESAGGEAFF.

The V gene is TRBV5-1, the J gene TRBJ1-1, with 7 bases matching TRBD1. Germline V gives CDR1 SGHRS, CDR2 YFSETQ. This CDR3 is built from 15 residues. The ends lost 4 bases at V and 3 bases at J; junction bases unmatched: 9. The CDR3 region has the DNA TGCGCCAGCAGCCACAGGGGTCTGGGGGACACTGAAGCTTTCTTT. Protein sequence: CASSHRGLGDTEAFF.

The chain is built from TRBV6-1 and TRBJ2-7; 8 bases line up with TRBD1. Germline V gene lookup returns CDR1 MNHNS and CDR2 SASEGT. The CDR3 loop spans 15 amino acids. V was clipped by 6 bases and J by 4 bases; unmatched bases: 11. The DNA for the CDR3 is TGTGCCAGCAGCCGTAGGGACAGGATTCGGTACGAGCAGTACTTC. This sequence encodes CASSRRDRIRYEQYF.

V gene TRBV6-5 combines with J gene TRBJ1-1, with TRBD1 as a possible D gene (5 bases). Germline lookup yields CDR1 MNHEY and CDR2 SVGAGI. The ends were cut back, 2 bases at V and 1 base at J, with 11 bases in the middle. CDR3 size: 15 residues. The DNA for the CDR3 is TGTGCCAGCAGTTACCAGGGACTTCCGAACACTGAAGCTTTCTTT. Translation gives CASSYQGLPNTEAFF.

The chain combines TRBV6-1 with TRBJ1-5; D might be TRBD1 (6 bases). The ends were cut back, 7 bases at V and 6 bases at J, with 13 bases in the middle. This CDR3 is built from 13 residues. Germline lookup yields CDR1 MNHNS and CDR2 SASEGT. This CDR3 reads CASMNGGPQPQHF. CDR3 bases: TGTGCCAGCATGAACGGGGGGCCTCAGCCCCAGCATTTT.

The CDR3 protein is CASREQRGDTEAFF. The CDR3, as DNA: TGTGCCAGCAGGGAACAACGGGGGGACACTGAAGCTTTCTTT. The V and J genes are TRBV2 and TRBJ1-1; D perhaps matches TRBD1 (5 bases). V dropped 6 bases and J dropped 3 bases, with 14 bases sitting between them. From germline, CDR1 is SNHLY and CDR2 FYNNEI. The CDR3 sequence is 14 residues long.